The T cell receptor (beta chain) described here comes from a study of T cells in Graves' hyperthyroidism and ophthalmopathy. The investigators amplified TCR beta CDR3 regions from RNA transcripts. With the HTBI primer set, the TCR CDR3 went through a first round of RT-PCR. TCRdb fed the multiplex PCR reads into MiXCR, producing one record per CDR3 protein. The sample yields 500,000 to 650,000 distinct CDR3 sequences, 12% to 15% seen once. At least ten counts were recorded for this clonotype. The CDR3 consists of 15 residues. V lost 5 bases and J lost 7; bases outside the gene matches: 11. Sample: blood. The sequence derives from a woman between 40 and 50 years old with Graves' hyperthyroidism. V and J are TRBV12-3 or TRBV12-4 and TRBJ2-1; 7 positions agree with TRBD2. The CDR3 nucleotides are TGTGCCAGCAGTCCCCTGGGGCGGGAGTCGAATGAGCAGTTCTTC. This codes for CASSPLGRESNEQFF.